The TCR beta chain described here comes from a study of blood T cells in healthy people across ages. It was with a sample-barcoded 5' primer and a J-beta primer mix that a second PCR of roughly 7 to 12 cycles was run. Each cDNA molecule received a tag from a template-switch adaptor that had 12 random nucleotides. One entry per CDR3 protein, called by TCRdb with MiXCR from the 5' RACE reads. The sample comprises roughly 800,000 distinct CDR3 sequences, roughly 40% of which are singletons, and 10% to 15% rests with the top ten. Trimming took off 6 bases at V and 11 bases at J, with 16 bases between the two ends. The CDR3 is made up of 12 amino acids. Relative to its sample, this clonotype is medium-sized. Its target is not known. The study, taken as a whole, reports: Diversity of TCR beta correlated strongly with naive T cell percentage. Donors of long life had a larger count of naive CD4+ cells and greater diversity than aged donors.

This receptor was obtained from a man between 18 and 29 years old in good health. Sample: blood. The chain combines TRBV12-3 or TRBV12-4 with TRBJ2-5; possibly TRBD2 for D (5 bases). This chain's CDR3 is CASSPYGGAQYF. For the CDR3, the DNA is TGTGCCAGCAGCCCTTACGGAGGCGCGCAGTACTTC.